This entry lists 5 T cell receptor beta chains sequenced from one sample in a study of graft-versus-host responses after intestinal transplantation. Profiled with immunoSEQ multiplex PCR; TCRdb holds only in-frame clones, not every one. There are 55,000 to 70,000 clones in the sample; approximately 90% occur only once, and approximately 2.9% lies in the top ten. Sequenced here: PBMCs, sampled about 4 months after intestinal transplantation. These receptors originate from a human patient who received an intestinal transplant, so some T cells may come from the graft donor.

The chain employs TRBV6-5 and TRBJ1-5, with D hard to call. CDR1 is MNHEY, CDR2 SVGAGI, per germline. This CDR3 spans 13 amino acids. The V and J ends lost 0 bases and 4 bases respectively, with 4 bases between them. The CDR3 region is CASSYSRNQPQHF. The CDR3 nucleotides are TGTGCCAGCAGTTACTCGCGAAATCAGCCCCAGCATTTT.

The rearrangement uses TRBV7-9 and TRBJ1-1; TRBD1 matches 10 bases. With V trimmed by 6 bases and J by 1 base, 5 bases remained unmatched. This CDR3 contains 15 residues. CDR1 and CDR2 (germline): SEHNR, FQNEAQ (reference sequence). Here the CDR3 reads CASRRQGAPNTEAFF. The CDR3 DNA follows: TGTGCCAGCAGAAGACAGGGGGCACCGAACACTGAAGCTTTCTTT.

The chain employs TRBV11-2 and TRBJ2-7; 9 bases match TRBD2. Germline CDR1 is SGHAT and CDR2 is FQNNGV. V was pared by 4 bases and J by 2 bases, with 6 bases of the junction left unmatched. This CDR3 is 15 amino acids long. The DNA of the CDR3 is TGTGCCAGCAGCTCGGGACTAGCTGCAGCCTACGAGCAGTACTTC. Residues: CASSSGLAAAYEQYF.

V is TRBV29-1 and J is TRBJ2-7; 7 bases match TRBD1. The CDR3 is 13 amino acids. Germline loops: CDR1 SQVTM, CDR2 ANQGSEA. V lost 5 bases, J lost 2 bases, and 6 bases stayed unmatched. The CDR3 region is CSVLRTGTYEQYF. For the CDR3, the DNA is TGCAGCGTTCTTAGGACAGGAACCTACGAGCAGTACTTC.

The chain is built from TRBV5-8 and TRBJ1-1; D remains unclear. Germline CDR1 SGHTS, CDR2 YDEGEE. Trimming pared 2 bases from V and 1 base from J, leaving 12 bases between. The CDR3 length is 15 residues. CDR3 coding DNA: TGTGCCAGCAGCTTCATTGGTCCAGGGAACACTGAAGCTTTCTTT. Amino acids: CASSFIGPGNTEAFF.